The sequence of this T cell receptor beta chain was determined in a study of T cells in localized non-small cell lung cancer. On this clone itself: Antigen specificity is unknown.

The study's findings and limits: Appearance in adjacent lung was seen for a median around 58 of the top 100 tumor clones. Sequencing covered just one tumor region, so heterogeneity cannot be ruled out. Uninvolved adjacent lung had the highest recorded T cell clonality, with tumor below it.

Clones were read by immunoSEQ multiplex PCR, and TCRdb kept only the in-frame ones, dropping some. The sample contains around 79,000 clones, less than 85% of which appear only once. J lost 5 bases, V lost 4 bases, and 9 bases had no gene match. There are 15 residues in the CDR3. Germline loops: CDR1 SGHRS, CDR2 YFSETQ. This TCR derives from a man aged 40 to 70 with stage II squamous cell lung carcinoma. This chain joins TRBV5-1 and TRBJ2-5; 9 bases align to TRBD1. Sample: PBMCs, taken before any cancer treatment. Here the CDR3 reads CASSVSGTGSETQYF. The CDR3 bases are TGCGCCAGCAGCGTTTCAGGGACAGGGTCGGAGACCCAGTACTTC.